This entry concerns a single T cell receptor beta chain. This record belongs to a study of cytotoxic CD8 clonotypes in ibrutinib-treated CLL. Measured with immunoSEQ multiplex PCR; TCRdb has only the in-frame clones, and not every one. There are nearly 100,000 clones in the sample; around 73% occur only once, and less than 35% lies in the top ten. V dropped 7 bases and J dropped 8 bases, with 18 bases sitting between them. This CDR3 region has 14 residues. The receptor was isolated from a human donor with chronic lymphocytic leukemia. Specimen: PBMCs, collected after 12 months of ibrutinib treatment. The rearrangement joins TRBV5-3 to TRBJ1-4, with a possible D match to TRBD1 (5 bases). Being an ORF, TRBV5-3 has a function that is uncertain. DNA for the CDR3: TGTGCCAGATCTCCAGGGTTAATGGTGGAAAAACTGTTTTTT. As protein: CARSPGLMVEKLFF.